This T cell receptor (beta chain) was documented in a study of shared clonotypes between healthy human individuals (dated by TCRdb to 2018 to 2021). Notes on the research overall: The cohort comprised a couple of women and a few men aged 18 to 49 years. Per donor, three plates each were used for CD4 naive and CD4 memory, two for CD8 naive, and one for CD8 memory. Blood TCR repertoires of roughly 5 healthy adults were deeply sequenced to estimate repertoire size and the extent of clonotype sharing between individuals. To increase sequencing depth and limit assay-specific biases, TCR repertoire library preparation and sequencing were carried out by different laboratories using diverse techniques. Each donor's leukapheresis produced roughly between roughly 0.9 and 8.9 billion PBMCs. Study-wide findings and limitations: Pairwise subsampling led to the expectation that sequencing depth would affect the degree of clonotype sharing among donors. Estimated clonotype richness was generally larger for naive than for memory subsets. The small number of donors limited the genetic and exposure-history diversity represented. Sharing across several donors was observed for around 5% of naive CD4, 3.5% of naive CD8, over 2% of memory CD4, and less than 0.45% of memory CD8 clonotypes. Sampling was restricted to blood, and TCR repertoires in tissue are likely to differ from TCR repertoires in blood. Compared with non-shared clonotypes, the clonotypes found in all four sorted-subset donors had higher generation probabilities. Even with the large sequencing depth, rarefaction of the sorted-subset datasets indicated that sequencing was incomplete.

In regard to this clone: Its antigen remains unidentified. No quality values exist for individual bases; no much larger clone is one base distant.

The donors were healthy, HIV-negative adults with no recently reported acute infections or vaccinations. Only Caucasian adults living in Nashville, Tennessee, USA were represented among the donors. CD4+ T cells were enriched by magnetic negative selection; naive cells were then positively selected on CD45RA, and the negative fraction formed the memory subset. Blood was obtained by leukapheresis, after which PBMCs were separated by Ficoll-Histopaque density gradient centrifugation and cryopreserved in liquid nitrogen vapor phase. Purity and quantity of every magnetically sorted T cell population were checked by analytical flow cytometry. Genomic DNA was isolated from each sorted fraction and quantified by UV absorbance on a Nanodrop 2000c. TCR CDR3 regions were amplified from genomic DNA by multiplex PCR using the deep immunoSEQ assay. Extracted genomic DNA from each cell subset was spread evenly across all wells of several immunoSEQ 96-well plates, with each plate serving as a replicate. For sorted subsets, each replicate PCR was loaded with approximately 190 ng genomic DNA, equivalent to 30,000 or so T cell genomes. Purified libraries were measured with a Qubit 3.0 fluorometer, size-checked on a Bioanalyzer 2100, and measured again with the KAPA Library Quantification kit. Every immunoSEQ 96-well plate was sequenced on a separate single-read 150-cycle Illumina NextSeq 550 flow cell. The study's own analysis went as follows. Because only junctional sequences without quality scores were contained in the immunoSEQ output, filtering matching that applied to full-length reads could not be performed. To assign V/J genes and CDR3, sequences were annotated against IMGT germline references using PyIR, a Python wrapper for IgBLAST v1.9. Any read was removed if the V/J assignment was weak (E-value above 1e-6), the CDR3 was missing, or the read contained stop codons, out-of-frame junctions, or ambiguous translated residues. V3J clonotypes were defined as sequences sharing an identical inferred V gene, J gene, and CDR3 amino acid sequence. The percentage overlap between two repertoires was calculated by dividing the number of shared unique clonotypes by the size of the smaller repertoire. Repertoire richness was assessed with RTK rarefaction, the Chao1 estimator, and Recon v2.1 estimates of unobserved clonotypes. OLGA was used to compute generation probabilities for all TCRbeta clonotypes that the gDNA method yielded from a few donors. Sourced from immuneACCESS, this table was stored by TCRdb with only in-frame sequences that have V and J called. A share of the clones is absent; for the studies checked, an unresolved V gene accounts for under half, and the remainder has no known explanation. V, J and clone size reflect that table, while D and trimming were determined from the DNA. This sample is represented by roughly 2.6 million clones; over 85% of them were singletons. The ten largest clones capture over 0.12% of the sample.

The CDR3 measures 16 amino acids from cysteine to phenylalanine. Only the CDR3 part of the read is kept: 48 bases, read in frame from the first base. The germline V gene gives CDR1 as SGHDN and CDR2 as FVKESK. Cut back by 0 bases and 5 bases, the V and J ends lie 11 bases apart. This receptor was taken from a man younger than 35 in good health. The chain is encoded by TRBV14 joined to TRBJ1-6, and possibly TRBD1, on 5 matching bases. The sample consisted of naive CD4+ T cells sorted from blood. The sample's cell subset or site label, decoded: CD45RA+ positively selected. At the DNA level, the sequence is TGTGCCAGCAGCCAAGATGGACCAGGGAATAATTCACCCCTCCACTTT. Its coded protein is CASSQDGPGNNSPLHF. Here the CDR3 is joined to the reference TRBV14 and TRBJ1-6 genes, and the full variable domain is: EAGVTQFPSHSVIEKGQTVTLRCDPISGHDNLYWYRRVMGKEIKFLLHFVKESKQDESGMPNNRFLAERTGGTYSTLKVQPAELEDSGVYFCASSQDGPGNNSPLHFGNGTRLTVT.